A single sample is the source of the 17 T cell receptor beta chains below, sequenced in a study of blood T cell repertoires in COVID-19. Profiling relied on immunoSEQ multiplex PCR, and the TCRdb table lists in-frame clones only, not all of them. The sample includes about 100,000 clones, 85% to 90% seen only once; the top ten take around 4.2%. The sample consisted of peripheral blood. These receptors originate from a human donor with COVID-19, enrolled during active disease. The donor label of this sample is uncertain.

This chain joins TRBV6-2 or TRBV6-3 and TRBJ2-5; TRBD1 agrees at 9 bases. V dropped 5 bases and J dropped 0; count of bases not matched to a gene: 10. The CDR3 spans 17 residues. Per the germline V gene, CDR1 is MNHEY and CDR2 is SVGEGT. CDR3 nucleotide sequence: TGTGCCAGCAGTCACGGGACAGGGAGGGAGTACCAAGAGACCCAGTACTTC. It yields the protein CASSHGTGREYQETQYF.

This chain links TRBV15 with TRBJ1-1; 9 bases match TRBD1. Per germline, CDR1 LNHNV and CDR2 YYDKDF (reference sequence). The V segment lost 0 bases and the J segment 3 bases; nucleotides outside the gene matches: 14. The CDR3 is made up of 19 amino acids. The CDR3 DNA reads TGTGCCACCAGCAGAGATCGACTGGGCCCCTGGGACAGGGACACTGAAGCTTTCTTT. It yields the protein CATSRDRLGPWDRDTEAFF. Based on the CDR3 plus reference TRBV15 and TRBJ1-1, the full variable domain is DAMVIQNPRYQVTQFGKPVTLSCSQTLNHNVMYWYQQKSSQAPKLLFHYYDKDFNNEADTPDNFQSRRPNTSFCFLDIRSPGLGDTAMYLCATSRDRLGPWDRDTEAFFGQGTRLTVV.

V usage is TRBV7-2 and J usage is TRBJ2-3, with 10 bases lining up with TRBD2. V lost 2 bases to trimming and J lost 1 base; unmatched junction nucleotides: 12. The CDR3 runs 19 residues. Germline assignment: CDR1 SGHTA and CDR2 FQGNSA. CDR3 DNA sequence: TGTGCCAGCAGCTTAAGAGCATATAGCGGGGGGTCCCGCACAGATACGCAGTATTTT. This gives the protein CASSLRAYSGGSRTDTQYF. The full variable domain, its missing parts supplied by reference TRBV7-2 and TRBJ2-3, is GAGVSQSPSNKVTEKGKDVELRCDPISGHTALYWYRQSLGQGLEFLIYFQGNSAPDKSGLPSDRFSAERTGGSVSTLTIQRTQQEDSAVYLCASSLRAYSGGSRTDTQYFGPGTRLTVL.

The rearrangement joins TRBV11-1 to TRBJ1-2; 7 bases match TRBD1. This CDR3 has 14 residues. The junction had 9 bases not matched to a gene; V was cut back by 8 bases and J by 3 bases. Germline CDR1 is SGHAT and CDR2 is FQDESV (reference sequence). CDR3 protein: CASALGQVDYGYTF. The CDR3 bases are TGTGCCAGCGCCCTCGGACAGGTCGACTATGGCTACACCTTC. Full variable domain (rest looked up from reference TRBV11-1 and TRBJ1-2): EAEVAQSPRYKITEKSQAVAFWCDPISGHATLYWYRQILGQGPELLVQFQDESVVDDSQLPKDRFSAERLKGVDSTLKIQPAELGDSAMYLCASALGQVDYGYTFGSGTRLTVV.

The rearrangement uses TRBV4-2 and TRBJ2-1; 7 bases are shared with TRBD2. From germline, CDR1 is LGHNA and CDR2 YNFKEQ. With 1 base clipped from V and 4 bases from J, the junction kept 10 bases outside the gene matches. The CDR3 is 17 residues long. The chain's CDR3 is CASSQGNSGSAYNEQFF. Here the CDR3 DNA reads TGTGCCAGCAGCCAAGGGAATAGCGGGTCGGCTTACAATGAGCAGTTCTTC.

About this clone: The junction differs from germline at one of its ends, possibly a read error. V is TRBV4-1 and J is TRBJ2-5, with D possibly being TRBD2 (5 bases). This CDR3 is built from 16 residues. Germline V lookup: CDR1 MGHRA, CDR2 YSYEKL. The CDR3 sequence: CASSPPGTLYQGTQYF. CDR3 coding DNA: TGCGCCAGCAGCCCCCCGGGAACTTTGTACCAAGGGACCCAGTACTTC.

The CDR3: CASSSSRDPGLYF. For the CDR3, the DNA is TGTGCCAGCAGTTCCTCGCGGGACCCAGGACTTTACTTC. The genes are TRBV11-3 and TRBJ2-5, with D possibly TRBD2 on 6 matching bases. From germline, CDR1 is SGHNT and CDR2 YENEEA. The CDR3 consists of 13 residues. Trimming shortened V by 6 bases and J by 14 bases, and 22 bases separated the two germline ends.

The V gene is TRBV3-1 (or the pseudogene TRBV3-2), the J gene TRBJ2-7; 8 nucleotides line up with TRBD2. The CDR3 is 15 residues long. Germline CDR1 LGHDT, CDR2 YNNKEL (reference sequence). With V trimmed by 5 bases and J by 6 bases, 12 bases remained unmatched. The CDR3 region is CASSAPGLVSFEQYF. The DNA for the CDR3 is TGTGCCAGCAGCGCTCCGGGACTAGTATCGTTCGAGCAGTACTTC.

The chain combines TRBV21-1 with TRBJ2-7; TRBD1 reflects the table's D call only, with no check against the DNA. TRBV21-1 is a listed pseudogene. This CDR3 is built from 15 residues. The CDR3 DNA reads TGTGCCAGCAGCACAGCTGACAGGGGCGCCTACGAGCAGTACTTC. As protein: CASSTADRGAYEQYF.

J is TRBJ2-7 and V is TRBV6-2 or TRBV6-3; no definite D call. The CDR3 is 13 amino acids. V was pared by 2 bases and J by 0 bases, with 5 bases between. Germline V gene lookup returns CDR1 MNHEY and CDR2 SVGEGT. Here the CDR3 DNA reads TGTGCCAGCAGTTACCCGAGCTCCTACGAGCAGTACTTC. Translated, it gives CASSYPSSYEQYF.

V and J are TRBV9 and TRBJ1-1; 8 bases align to TRBD1. V dropped 4 bases and J dropped 1; count of bases not matched to a gene: 9. The CDR3 totals 16 residues. In germline, CDR1 is SGDLS, CDR2 YYNGEE. The CDR3 is CASSHPRTGSNTEAFF. For the CDR3, the DNA is TGTGCCAGCAGCCACCCGCGGACAGGGTCGAACACTGAAGCTTTCTTT.

The rearrangement links TRBV5-6 to TRBJ1-2; TRBD1 matches 8 bases. V trimming: 4 bases; J trimming: 8 bases; junction bases outside the gene matches: 16. CDR1 SGHDT and CDR2 YYEEEE come from the germline V gene. CDR3 size: 16 residues. This chain's CDR3 is CASSAPGTGNYAGYTF. In DNA form, the CDR3 reads TGTGCCAGCAGCGCACCCGGGACAGGCAATTACGCCGGCTACACCTTC.

The sample holds a few counts of this clone. The chain uses TRBV4-1 and TRBJ2-3; TRBD2 matches 9 bases. In germline, CDR1 is MGHRA, CDR2 YSYEKL. Losses at the gene ends were 4 bases for V and 4 bases for J; bases not matched to a gene: 15. This CDR3 is built from 18 residues. This CDR3 reads CASSREGGTSTWPDTQYF. In DNA form, the CDR3 reads TGCGCCAGCAGCCGAGAAGGTGGGACTAGCACGTGGCCAGATACGCAGTATTTT.

This chain connects TRBV27 to TRBJ1-5; 7 nucleotides align to TRBD1. This CDR3 has 14 residues. After removal of 2 bases from V and 5 bases from J, the junction contained 3 bases not matched to a gene. Germline CDR1 is MNHEY and CDR2 is SMNVEV (reference sequence). CDR3 DNA: TGTGCCAGCAGTTTAAGACAGGGCGATCAGCCCCAGCATTTT. Protein sequence: CASSLRQGDQPQHF.

The CDR3 loop reads CASSPHPGTGYNEQFF. The CDR3 bases are TGTGCCAGCAGCCCCCACCCCGGGACAGGTTACAATGAGCAGTTCTTC. The chain links TRBV3-1 (or the pseudogene TRBV3-2) to TRBJ2-1; 8 bases align to TRBD1. The CDR3 is 16 amino acids. From germline, CDR1 is LGHDT and CDR2 YNNKEL (reference sequence). Losses at the gene ends were 4 bases for V and 4 bases for J; bases not matched to a gene: 9.

This clone has more than one count but fewer than ten. The chain combines TRBV18 with TRBJ2-7; D not certain. The ends were cut back, 0 bases at V and 1 base at J, with 13 bases in the middle. The CDR3 covers 16 residues. Looked up from germline, CDR1 is KGHSH and CDR2 is LQKENI. CDR3 sequence reads: CASSPPLQPASYEQYF. CDR3 DNA sequence: TGTGCCAGCTCACCACCGCTCCAACCAGCGTCCTACGAGCAGTACTTC. The complete variable domain, with remaining parts taken from reference TRBV18 and TRBJ2-7, reads NAGVMQNPRHLVRRRGQEARLRCSPMKGHSHVYWYRQLPEEGLKFMVYLQKENIIDESGMPKERFSAEFPKEGPSILRIQQVVRGDSAAYFCASSPPLQPASYEQYFGPGTRLTVT.

The V and J genes are TRBV7-2 and TRBJ2-7; TRBD2 matches at 14 bases. The germline V gene encodes CDR1 SGHTA and CDR2 FQGNSA. V lost 3 bases to trimming and J lost 5 bases; unmatched junction nucleotides: 3. The CDR3 spans 15 residues. CDR3 coding DNA: TGTGCCAGCAGCTTGGGACTAGCGGGAGTTAACGAGCAGTACTTC. As protein: CASSLGLAGVNEQYF.